This entry lists 9 T cell receptor beta chains sequenced from one sample in a study of regulatory T cells in long-lasting Graves disease. iRepertoire HTBI primers and Arm-PCR of CDR3 regions built TCR beta libraries. TCRdb fed the multiplex PCR reads into MiXCR, producing one record per CDR3 protein. Here the sample spans 200,000 to 250,000 distinct CDR3 sequences, around 20% being singletons. Time point here: newly diagnosed GD, antithyroid drugs for less than 3 months. Isolated PBMC RNA provided the starting material for the TCR library. Material: peripheral blood mononuclear cells (PBMCs), obtained at new diagnosis, from a patient treated with antithyroid drugs. Receptors originate from a female donor with Graves disease.

About this clonotype: Since a far larger clone is one base different, this is likely a read error. CDR3 sequence (DNA): TGTGCCAGCAGTCCCGACCGGACCGGCACAGATACGCAGTATTTT. This gives the protein CASSPDRTGTDTQYF. The chain combines TRBV28 with TRBJ2-4, with D unclear. The end of the DNA fits TRBJ2-3 better, so the J call may be wrong. The CDR3 sequence is 15 residues long. Germline CDR1 reads MDHEN; CDR2 reads SYDVKM.

The chain uses TRBV9 and TRBJ2-1; no clear D gene. From germline, CDR1 is SGDLS and CDR2 YYNGEE. The CDR3 runs 12 residues. V gave up 1 base and J gave up 10 bases, with 9 bases separating them. The CDR3 region is CASSVHLGEQFF. In DNA form, the CDR3 reads TGTGCCAGCAGCGTACATCTGGGGGAGCAGTTCTTC.

This clonotype was detected many times. The rearrangement links TRBV6-1 to TRBJ2-1, with D perhaps given as TRBD1 or TRBD2 (6 bases each). The CDR3 runs to 14 residues. The V gene lost 1 base and the J gene lost 8 bases, with 12 bases spanning the gap. The germline CDR1 and CDR2 sequences are MNHNS and SASEGT. The CDR3: CASSEEGGHDEQFF. CDR3 nucleotide sequence: TGTGCCAGCAGTGAAGAGGGGGGCCACGATGAGCAGTTCTTC.

This clonotype has a single count. The CDR3 loop reads CASSLASTGGYEQYF. DNA of the CDR3: TGTGCCAGCAGCTTAGCCTCGACAGGGGGTTACGAGCAGTACTTC. The chain has TRBV7-9 and TRBJ2-7, with 9 bases aligning to TRBD1. V lost 0 bases, J lost 4 bases, and 4 bases stayed unmatched. Germline loops: CDR1 SEHNR, CDR2 FQNEAQ (reference sequence). The CDR3 contains 15 residues. The variable domain in full, with the rest retrieved from reference TRBV7-9 and TRBJ2-7, is DTGVSQNPRHKITKRGQNVTFRCDPISEHNRLYWYRQTLGQGPEFLTYFQNEAQLEKSRLLSDRFSAERPKGSFSTLEIQRTEQGDSAMYLCASSLASTGGYEQYFGPGTRLTVT.

This clonotype was recorded many times. This CDR3 reads CASSGGQGIREQYF. The CDR3 DNA follows: TGTGCCAGCTCAGGGGGACAGGGAATACGGGAGCAGTACTTC. V usage is TRBV18 and J usage is TRBJ2-7, with 9 positions matching TRBD1. The CDR3 consists of 14 residues. V gave up 5 bases and J gave up 7 bases; unmatched junction bases: 9. The germline V gene encodes CDR1 KGHSH and CDR2 LQKENI.

This clonotype was counted between two and nine times. The rearrangement links TRBV19 to TRBJ2-5; maybe TRBD2 (5 bases). Germline loops: CDR1 LNHDA, CDR2 SQIVND (reference sequence). Between the trimmed V and J ends, which lost 3 bases and 5 bases, there was a span of 19 bases. This CDR3 region has 16 residues. CDR3 DNA: TGTGCCAGTAGTATCTGGAGGTCCCAAGTCGTGGAGACCCAGTACTTC. Its translation is CASSIWRSQVVETQYF.

This clonotype was seen a single time. A much larger clonotype is one base distant, so this may be a read error. The chain links TRBV6-2 or TRBV6-3 to TRBJ1-1, with TRBD1 matching 9 bases. The CDR3 has 14 amino acids. Per germline, CDR1 MNHEY and CDR2 SVGEGT. CDR3 protein: CASGTTGGVTEASF. Written as DNA, the CDR3 is TGTGCCAGCGGAACAACAGGGGGCGTAACTGAAGCTTCCTTT.

This clonotype occurred many times. The V and J genes are TRBV20-1 and TRBJ2-5; D possibly corresponds to TRBD1 (6 bases). Trimming took 1 base from V and 2 from J, leaving 11 bases between them. This CDR3 is 14 amino acids long. In germline, CDR1 is DFQATT, CDR2 SNEGSKA (reference sequence). The CDR3 DNA reads TGCAGTGCTAGAGTTGGACAGAAGCAAGAGACCCAGTACTTC. This sequence encodes CSARVGQKQETQYF.

This clonotype was picked up many times. This chain connects TRBV18 to TRBJ2-7; 14 bases fit TRBD2. With 0 bases clipped from V and 7 bases from J, the junction kept 5 bases outside the gene matches. The CDR3 extends over 16 amino acids. Germline CDR1 and CDR2: KGHSH and LQKENI. This CDR3 is CASSPPGTSGSWEQYF. The CDR3 DNA reads as TGTGCCAGCTCACCACCCGGGACTAGCGGGAGCTGGGAGCAGTACTTC.